A single sample gave rise to the 2 T cell receptor beta chains below, sequenced in a study of T-cell memory formation after mild COVID-19. Each CDR3 protein gets one entry after TCRdb re-called the 5' RACE reads with MiXCR. The data contain just under 350,000 distinct CDR3 sequences, roughly 13% of them singletons. Sequencing was done on a sample of PBMCs or a T cell subset sorted from them (not recorded which). The origin of the receptors is a man aged 18 to 29 who had mild COVID-19 (a few samples of this study predate the infection). Cell type and time point are not known.

CDR3 nucleotides: TGTGCCATCAGGGGGCTTCGCGGGGAGCAGTTCTTC. This translates into CAIRGLRGEQFF. The rearrangement joins TRBV10-3 to TRBJ2-1; D tentatively reads TRBD1 or TRBD2 (5 bases each). V lost 6 bases to trimming and J lost 10 bases, with 13 bases between them. Per germline, CDR1 ENHRY and CDR2 SYGVKD. The CDR3 is 12 residues long.

This clonotype was seen only a few times. V usage is TRBV6-6 and J usage is TRBJ1-2; TRBD1 agrees at 7 bases. The V gene end was trimmed by 6 bases and the J gene end by 2 bases; junction bases not matched to a gene: 9. This CDR3 is built from 15 residues. Per germline, CDR1 MNHNY and CDR2 SVGAGI (reference sequence). CDR3 DNA: TGTGCCAGCAGGATACCAGGGGGAACCAACTATGGCTACACCTTC. Translation: CASRIPGGTNYGYTF.